Presented here are 28 T cell receptor beta chains from one specimen sequenced in a study of cytomegalovirus exposure and HLA in healthy donors. The PCR was carried out with 60 Vbeta primers and 13 Jbeta primers. The repertoire was sequenced with immunoSEQ multiplex PCR; TCRdb's copy has only in-frame clones and lacks some. The data hold just over 150,000 clones, with around 84% observed a single time. The source material was PBMCs. These receptors originate from a man between 18 and 29 years old in good health and CMV-seronegative.

This chain links TRBV15 with TRBJ2-5, with D hard to call. CDR3 length equals 15 residues. The V end lost 0 bases, the J end lost 1 base, and 9 bases lay between the germline ends. The V gene's germline CDR1 is LNHNV and CDR2 YYDKDF (reference sequence). The CDR3: CATSREGRAQETQYF. The CDR3 coding sequence is TGTGCCACCAGCAGAGAGGGCAGAGCCCAAGAGACCCAGTACTTC.

Only a few counts were recorded for this clone. V gene TRBV30 combines with J gene TRBJ1-2, with D maybe TRBD1 (6 bases). The V gene's germline CDR1 is GTSNPN and CDR2 SVGIG (reference sequence). The ends were cut back, 0 bases at V and 6 bases at J, with 23 bases in the middle. The CDR3 spans 17 residues. The CDR3 loop reads CAWSVRAKGGWLNGYTF. DNA for the CDR3: TGTGCCTGGAGTGTACGCGCAAAGGGGGGGTGGTTGAATGGCTACACCTTC.

This clone was recorded a few times. This sequence joins TRBV4-1 and TRBJ2-7; a weak D match, TRBD2 (5 bases). V lost 1 base to trimming and J lost 0 bases, with 7 bases between them. Looked up from germline, CDR1 is MGHRA and CDR2 is YSYEKL. The CDR3 length is 14 residues. The CDR3 loop is CASSQVGSSYEQYF. In DNA form, the CDR3 reads TGCGCCAGCAGCCAAGTGGGGAGCTCCTACGAGCAGTACTTC.

The rearrangement joins TRBV25-1 to TRBJ2-2; TRBD1 agrees at 10 bases. Germline CDR1 is MGHDK and CDR2 is SYGVNS. V was clipped by 1 base and J by 6 bases; unmatched bases: 5. The CDR3 has 16 residues. CDR3 sequence (DNA): TGTGCCAGCAGTGAATTTCCCGGACAGGGGGCCGGGGAGCTGTTTTTT. This gives the protein CASSEFPGQGAGELFF.

The V call is TRBV15, the J call TRBJ1-4; the match to TRBD1 covers 10 bases. After removal of 4 bases from V and 5 bases from J, the junction contained 4 bases not matched to a gene. Germline CDR1 is LNHNV and CDR2 is YYDKDF (reference sequence). CDR3 length equals 15 residues. The CDR3 DNA reads as TGTGCCACCAGCACCGACAGGGGGCGGAATGAAAAACTGTTTTTT. Encoded protein: CATSTDRGRNEKLFF.

J is TRBJ1-4 and V is TRBV5-1, with 10 positions matching TRBD1. The germline gives CDR1 SGHRS, CDR2 YFSETQ. The trim removed 5 bases at V and 7 bases at J, leaving 5 bases unmatched. The CDR3 consists of 14 residues. The CDR3 region has the DNA TGCGCCAGCAGGCTAGGGACAGGGGTTGAAAAACTGTTTTTT. Translating gives CASRLGTGVEKLFF.

The chain has TRBV7-2 and TRBJ2-1; tentative D call: TRBD2 (6 bases). Germline loops: CDR1 SGHTA, CDR2 FQGNSA. The CDR3 has 16 amino acids. V gave up 5 bases and J gave up 7 bases, with 21 bases separating them. The CDR3 protein is CASSPHPPGGRNEQFF. The CDR3 region has the DNA TGTGCCAGCAGCCCCCACCCCCCCGGGGGACGAAATGAGCAGTTCTTC.

The gene calls are TRBV23-1 and TRBJ1-2, with TRBD1 as a possible D gene (6 bases). TRBV23-1 counts as an open reading frame of uncertain function. Trimming shortened V by 2 bases and J by 12 bases, and 13 bases separated the two germline ends. CDR3 size: 12 residues. CDR3 loop: CASSQVDRRHTF. The DNA of the CDR3 is TGCGCCAGCAGTCAAGTCGACAGGCGCCACACCTTC.

The chain links TRBV7-9 to TRBJ2-1, with 8 bases matching TRBD2. The CDR3 runs 14 residues. With 4 bases clipped from V and 8 bases from J, the junction kept 7 bases outside the gene matches. Germline V gives CDR1 SEHNR, CDR2 FQNEAQ (reference sequence). The CDR3 reads CASSSAGGAHEQFF. CDR3 nucleotides: TGTGCCAGCAGCTCCGCCGGGGGGGCCCATGAGCAGTTCTTC.

The rearrangement uses TRBV7-2 and TRBJ2-1; no reliable D call. Germline values: CDR1 SGHTA, CDR2 FQGNSA. The V and J ends lost 5 bases and 6 bases respectively, with 5 bases between them. The CDR3 runs to 11 residues. In nucleotides, the CDR3 is TGTGCCAGCAGCCCCAGCAATGAGCAGTTCTTC. It encodes CASSPSNEQFF.

V gene TRBV25-1 combines with J gene TRBJ2-1, with 9 nucleotides matching TRBD1. There are 15 residues in the CDR3. V was clipped by 4 bases and J by 2 bases; unmatched bases: 3. The germline CDR1 and CDR2 sequences are MGHDK and SYGVNS. The CDR3 DNA is TGTGCCAGCAGTGGGACAGGGGTAACCTACAATGAGCAGTTCTTC. Protein product: CASSGTGVTYNEQFF.

The chain joins TRBV19 to TRBJ2-3; the match to TRBD1 covers 10 bases. In germline, CDR1 is LNHDA, CDR2 SQIVND (reference sequence). Trimming removed 5 bases from V and 6 bases from J; junction bases left unmatched: 2. The length of the CDR3 is 13 residues. CDR3 DNA: TGTGCCAGTAGTGACAGGGGGCCTGATACGCAGTATTTT. Its protein product is CASSDRGPDTQYF.

The chain is built from TRBV11-2 and TRBJ2-7; 7 bases fit TRBD1. CDR1 and CDR2 (germline): SGHAT, FQNNGV. V shed 4 bases, J shed 4 bases, and the junction held 4 bases outside the gene matches. The CDR3 sequence is 13 residues long. The CDR3 bases are TGTGCCAGCAGCTGGGACAGTAGGTACGAGCAGTACTTC. Residues: CASSWDSRYEQYF. Full variable domain (missing parts from reference TRBV11-2 and TRBJ2-7): EAGVAQSPRYKIIEKRQSVAFWCNPISGHATLYWYQQILGQGPKLLIQFQNNGVVDDSQLPKDRFSAERLKGVDSTLKIQPAKLEDSAVYLCASSWDSRYEQYFGPGTRLTVT.

The gene calls are TRBV29-1 and TRBJ2-1; no definite D call. Germline V CDR1 and CDR2: SQVTM, ANQGSEA. Trimming removed 6 bases at V and 4 bases at J, with 16 bases between. The CDR3 totals 14 residues. The chain's CDR3 is CSVPRPVRYNEQFF. The CDR3 DNA sequence: TGCAGCGTCCCCAGGCCGGTACGGTACAATGAGCAGTTCTTC.

J is TRBJ1-5 and V is TRBV28; D remains ambiguous. Looked up from germline, CDR1 is MDHEN and CDR2 is SYDVKM. This CDR3 is built from 16 residues. V shed 7 bases and J shed 5 bases, with 21 bases lying between them. In nucleotides, the CDR3 is TGTGCCAGCACCCTTCGGGGTCGGAAGATACATCAGCCCCAGCATTTT. This sequence encodes CASTLRGRKIHQPQHF.

The chain recombines TRBV7-2 with TRBJ1-1; D is unresolved. Germline V gene sequence: CDR1 SGHTA, CDR2 FQGNSA. CDR3 length: 13 amino acids. The germline V and J ends were trimmed by 5 bases and 1 base, with 8 bases remaining between them. The CDR3, as DNA: TGTGCCAGCAGCATAAAATCGAACACTGAAGCTTTCTTT. Its protein is CASSIKSNTEAFF.

The count of this clone is one. The J gene is TRBJ1-1, the V gene TRBV28; no reliable D call. The CDR3 totals 11 residues. Germline V gene data show CDR1 as MDHEN and CDR2 as SYDVKM. V lost 6 bases and J 10 bases, leaving 12 bases between the germline ends. The CDR3 nucleotides read TGTGCCAGCAGCCCTCAGACAAGAGCTTTCTTT. Its protein is CASSPQTRAFF.

V gene TRBV9 combines with J gene TRBJ2-3, with 8 bases matching TRBD2. This CDR3 contains 16 residues. Germline assignment: CDR1 SGDLS and CDR2 YYNGEE. Germline trimming cut 0 bases from V and 6 bases from J; bases unmatched to any gene: 9. The CDR3 DNA follows: TGTGCCAGCAGCGTAGTAGCGGGACTTACAGGGGATACGCAGTATTTT. As protein: CASSVVAGLTGDTQYF.

The chain recombines TRBV18 with TRBJ2-5; 9 bases line up with TRBD2. This CDR3 has 14 residues. With V trimmed by 0 bases and J by 5 bases, 1 base remained unmatched. Germline V gene data show CDR1 as KGHSH and CDR2 as LQKENI. In nucleotides, the CDR3 is TGTGCCAGCTCACCACCTAGCGGGGGTGAGACCCAGTACTTC. Its translation: CASSPPSGGETQYF.

This chain connects TRBV18 to TRBJ2-5; D perhaps matches TRBD2 (5 bases). The last part of the DNA fits TRBJ2-7 better; the J call may be wrong. Germline V gives CDR1 KGHSH, CDR2 LQKENI. There are 13 residues in the CDR3. CDR3 amino acids: CASSTGDNYEQYF. The CDR3 nucleotides are TGTGCCAGCTCGACCGGGGATAACTACGAGCAGTACTTC.

This clone was recorded a few times. This chain connects TRBV7-2 to TRBJ2-1, with 8 bases identical to TRBD2. In germline, CDR1 is SGHTA, CDR2 FQGNSA. The CDR3 length is 16 residues. With 0 bases clipped from V and 10 bases from J, the junction kept 11 bases outside the gene matches. In DNA, the CDR3 is TGTGCCAGCAGCTTAGCGGGACCCGGGACTAGTACGGAGCAGTTCTTC. It codes for CASSLAGPGTSTEQFF.

The J gene is TRBJ2-7, the V gene TRBV2; 10 nucleotides agree with TRBD1. The germline V gene has CDR1 SNHLY and CDR2 FYNNEI. V was clipped by 5 bases and J by 2 bases; unmatched bases: 3. This CDR3 is built from 14 residues. This CDR3 reads CASSPGQGPYEQYF. The CDR3 DNA reads TGTGCCAGCAGTCCGGGACAGGGGCCCTACGAGCAGTACTTC.

The chain combines TRBV5-1 with TRBJ2-1; D possibly corresponds to TRBD2 (6 bases). V lost 4 bases to trimming and J lost 4 bases, with 15 bases between them. The CDR3 has 15 amino acids. Germline CDR1 and CDR2: SGHRS and YFSETQ. The CDR3 here is CASSPAGGTYNEQFF. The CDR3 DNA reads TGCGCCAGCAGCCCCGCGGGCGGGACTTACAATGAGCAGTTCTTC.

The CDR3, as DNA: TGTGCCAGCAGCTTAACGGCTAGCGGGAGAGGGAATCGAGAGACCCAGTACTTC. Its translation is CASSLTASGRGNRETQYF. The rearrangement links TRBV7-3 to TRBJ2-5; TRBD2 matches at 10 bases. V was clipped by 0 bases and J by 4 bases; unmatched bases: 11. Germline assignment: CDR1 SGHTA and CDR2 FQGTGA. The CDR3 is 18 amino acids. Full variable domain (remainder filled in from reference TRBV7-3 and TRBJ2-5): GAGVSQTPSNKVTEKGKYVELRCDPISGHTALYWYRQSLGQGPEFLIYFQGTGAADDSGLPNDRFFAVRPEGSVSTLKIQRTERGDSAVYLCASSLTASGRGNRETQYFGPGTRLLVL.

The chain uses TRBV30 and TRBJ1-2; 7 bases are shared with TRBD1. Germline lookup yields CDR1 GTSNPN and CDR2 SVGIG (reference sequence). The CDR3 is 14 residues long. The J segment lost 8 bases and the V segment lost 1 base, leaving 10 bases of the junction unmatched. CDR3 nucleotides: TGTGCCTGGAGTGCCCCGGGAGGGGGCTGGGGCTACACCTTC. This encodes CAWSAPGGGWGYTF.

V usage is TRBV19 and J usage is TRBJ1-2; a possible D gene is TRBD1 (5 bases). Germline V gene data show CDR1 as LNHDA and CDR2 as SQIVND (reference sequence). Trimming took off 0 bases at V and 4 bases at J, with 15 bases between the two ends. CDR3 length equals 16 residues. The CDR3 loop reads CASSIDPTGPSYGYTF. In DNA, the CDR3 is TGTGCCAGTAGTATAGATCCTACAGGCCCCTCCTATGGCTACACCTTC.

The rearrangement uses TRBV5-1 and TRBJ2-2, with D possibly TRBD1 on 5 matching bases. The CDR3 spans 14 residues. The V gene lost 5 bases and the J gene lost 0 bases, with 8 bases spanning the gap. In germline, CDR1 is SGHRS, CDR2 YFSETQ. This CDR3 reads CASRVRANTGELFF. The CDR3 nucleotides are TGCGCCAGCAGAGTCAGGGCGAACACCGGGGAGCTGTTTTTT.

This clone came up once. The chain has TRBV28 and TRBJ1-1, with a possible D match to TRBD1 (6 bases). The CDR3 spans 12 residues. The germline CDR1 and CDR2 sequences are MDHEN and SYDVKM. Trimming pared 5 bases from V and 10 bases from J, leaving 14 bases between. This CDR3 reads CASSTYREVAFF. The CDR3 DNA reads as TGTGCCAGCAGTACATACAGGGAAGTAGCTTTCTTT. Combining the CDR3 with reference TRBV28 and TRBJ1-1 gives the whole variable domain DVKVTQSSRYLVKRTGEKVFLECVQDMDHENMFWYRQDPGLGLRLIYFSYDVKMKEKGDIPEGYSVSREKKERFSLILESASTNQTSMYLCASSTYREVAFFGQGTRLTVV.